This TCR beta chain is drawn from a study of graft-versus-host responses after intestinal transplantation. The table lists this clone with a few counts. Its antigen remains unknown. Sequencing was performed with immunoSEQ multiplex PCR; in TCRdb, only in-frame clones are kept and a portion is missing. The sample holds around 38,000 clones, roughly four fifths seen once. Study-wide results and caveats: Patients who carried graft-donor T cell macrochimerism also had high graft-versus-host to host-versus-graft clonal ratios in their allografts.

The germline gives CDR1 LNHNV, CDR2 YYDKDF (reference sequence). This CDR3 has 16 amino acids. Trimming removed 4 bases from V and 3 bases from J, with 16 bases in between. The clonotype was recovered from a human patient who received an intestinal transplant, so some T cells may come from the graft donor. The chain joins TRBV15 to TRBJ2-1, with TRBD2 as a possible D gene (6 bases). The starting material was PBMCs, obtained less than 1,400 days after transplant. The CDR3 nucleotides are TGTGCCACCAGCAACAACCCGGACGGGGGCTACAATGAGCAGTTCTTC. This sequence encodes CATSNNPDGGYNEQFF.